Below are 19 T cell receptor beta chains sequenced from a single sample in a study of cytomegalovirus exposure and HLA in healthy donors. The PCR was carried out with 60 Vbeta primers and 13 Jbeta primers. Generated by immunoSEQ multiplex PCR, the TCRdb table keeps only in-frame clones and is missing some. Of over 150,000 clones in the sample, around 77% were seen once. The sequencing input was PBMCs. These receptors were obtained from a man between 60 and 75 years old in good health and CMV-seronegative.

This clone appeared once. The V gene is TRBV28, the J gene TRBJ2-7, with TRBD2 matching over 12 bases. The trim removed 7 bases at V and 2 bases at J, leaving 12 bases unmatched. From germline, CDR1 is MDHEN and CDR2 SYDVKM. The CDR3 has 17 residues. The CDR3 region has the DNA TGTGCCAGCACCCCGGGACTAGCGGGCTTAGGGACCTACGAGCAGTACTTC. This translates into CASTPGLAGLGTYEQYF.

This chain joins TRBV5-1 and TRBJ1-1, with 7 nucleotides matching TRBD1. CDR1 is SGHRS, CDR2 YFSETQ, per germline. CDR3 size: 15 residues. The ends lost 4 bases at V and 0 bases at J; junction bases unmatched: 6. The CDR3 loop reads CASSRGDRVNTEAFF. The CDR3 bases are TGCGCCAGCAGCAGGGGGGACAGAGTGAACACTGAAGCTTTCTTT.

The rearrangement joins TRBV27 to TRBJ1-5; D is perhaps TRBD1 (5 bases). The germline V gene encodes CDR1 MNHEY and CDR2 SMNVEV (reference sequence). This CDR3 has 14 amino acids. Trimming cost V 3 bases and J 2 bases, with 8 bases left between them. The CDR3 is CASSFLGGNQPQHF. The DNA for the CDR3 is TGTGCCAGCAGTTTTTTAGGGGGCAATCAGCCCCAGCATTTT.

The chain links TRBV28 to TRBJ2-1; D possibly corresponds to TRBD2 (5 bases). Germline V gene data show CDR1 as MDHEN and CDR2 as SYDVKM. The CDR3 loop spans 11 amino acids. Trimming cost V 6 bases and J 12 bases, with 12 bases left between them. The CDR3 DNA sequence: TGTGCCAGCAGGGGTGTGGGGAGGCAGTTCTTC. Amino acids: CASRGVGRQFF.

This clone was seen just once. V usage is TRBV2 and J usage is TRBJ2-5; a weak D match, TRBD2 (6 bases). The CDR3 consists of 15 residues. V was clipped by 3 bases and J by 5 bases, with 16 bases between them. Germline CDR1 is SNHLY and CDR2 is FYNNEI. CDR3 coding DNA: TGTGCCAGCAGTGATGGGGTGGGAGGACGGGAGACCCAGTACTTC. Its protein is CASSDGVGGRETQYF. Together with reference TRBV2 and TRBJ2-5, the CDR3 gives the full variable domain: EPEVTQTPSHQVTQMGQEVILRCVPISNHLYFYWYRQILGQKVEFLVSFYNNEISEKSEIFDDQFSVERPDGSNFTLKIRSTKLEDSAMYFCASSDGVGGRETQYFGPGTRLLVL.

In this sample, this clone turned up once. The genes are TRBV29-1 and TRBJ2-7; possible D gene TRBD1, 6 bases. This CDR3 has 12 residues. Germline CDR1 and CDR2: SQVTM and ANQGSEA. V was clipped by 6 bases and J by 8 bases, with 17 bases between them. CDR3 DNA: TGCAGCGTAACGACAGGCTCTACGCAGCAGTACTTC. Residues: CSVTTGSTQQYF.

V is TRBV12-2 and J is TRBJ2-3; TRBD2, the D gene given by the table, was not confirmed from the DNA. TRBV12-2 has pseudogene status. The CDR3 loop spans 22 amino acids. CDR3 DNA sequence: TGTGCAAGTCGCTTGACGGGACCGAGGCGGGAGCGTCCTTCGCTAGATACAGATACGCAGTATTTT. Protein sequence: CASRLTGPRRERPSLDTDTQYF.

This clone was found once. The CDR3 DNA reads as TGTGCCAGCAGCTTACACGGGAGGAACACCGGGGAGCTGTTTTTT. This sequence encodes CASSLHGRNTGELFF. The V call is TRBV11-2, the J call TRBJ2-2; D might be TRBD2 (6 bases). Trimming took 2 bases from V and 1 from J, leaving 8 bases between them. CDR1 is SGHAT, CDR2 FQNNGV, per germline. There are 15 residues in the CDR3.

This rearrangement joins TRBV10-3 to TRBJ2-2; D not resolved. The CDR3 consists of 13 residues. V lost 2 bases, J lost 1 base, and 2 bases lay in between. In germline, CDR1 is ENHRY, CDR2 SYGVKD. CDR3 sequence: CAISEQNTGELFF. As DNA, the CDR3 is TGTGCCATCAGTGAGCAGAACACCGGGGAGCTGTTTTTT.

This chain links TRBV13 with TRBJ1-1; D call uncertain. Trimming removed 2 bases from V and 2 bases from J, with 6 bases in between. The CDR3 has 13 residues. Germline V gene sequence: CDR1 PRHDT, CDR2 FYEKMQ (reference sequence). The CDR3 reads CASSLRGNTEAFF. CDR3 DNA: TGTGCCAGCAGCTTACGGGGAAACACTGAAGCTTTCTTT.

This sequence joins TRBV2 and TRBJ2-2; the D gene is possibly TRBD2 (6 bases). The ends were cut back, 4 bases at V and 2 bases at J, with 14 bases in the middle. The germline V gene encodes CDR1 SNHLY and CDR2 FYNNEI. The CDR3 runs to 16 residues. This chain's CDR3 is CASSVSGLDNTGELFF. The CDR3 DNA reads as TGTGCCAGCAGTGTCTCGGGACTGGATAACACCGGGGAGCTGTTTTTT.

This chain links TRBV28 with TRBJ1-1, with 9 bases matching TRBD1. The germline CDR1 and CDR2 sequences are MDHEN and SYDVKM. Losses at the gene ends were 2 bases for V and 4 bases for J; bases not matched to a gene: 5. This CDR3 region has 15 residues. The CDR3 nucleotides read TGTGCCAGCAGTTTAGAGACAGGGGGTCCCACTGAAGCTTTCTTT. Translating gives CASSLETGGPTEAFF.

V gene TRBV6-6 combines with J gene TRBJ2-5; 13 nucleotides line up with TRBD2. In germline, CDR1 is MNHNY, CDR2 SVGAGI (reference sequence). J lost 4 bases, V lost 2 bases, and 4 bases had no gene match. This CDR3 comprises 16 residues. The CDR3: CASSYGTSGVAETQYF. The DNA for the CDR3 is TGTGCCAGCAGTTACGGGACTAGCGGGGTGGCAGAGACCCAGTACTTC.

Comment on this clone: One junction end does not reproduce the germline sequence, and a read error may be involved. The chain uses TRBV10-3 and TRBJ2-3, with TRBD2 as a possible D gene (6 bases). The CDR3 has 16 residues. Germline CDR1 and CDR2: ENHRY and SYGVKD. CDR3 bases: TGTGCCATCGGTGACCTCGGGAGACGTACCACAGATACGCAGTATTTT. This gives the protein CAIGDLGRRTTDTQYF.

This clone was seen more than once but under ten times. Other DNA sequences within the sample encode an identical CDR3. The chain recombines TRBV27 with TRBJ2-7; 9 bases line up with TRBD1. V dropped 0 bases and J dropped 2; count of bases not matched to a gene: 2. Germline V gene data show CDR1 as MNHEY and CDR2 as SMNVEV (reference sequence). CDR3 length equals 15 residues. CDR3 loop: CASSLSWTGAYEQYF. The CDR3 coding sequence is TGTGCCAGCAGTTTATCGTGGACAGGGGCCTACGAGCAGTACTTC.

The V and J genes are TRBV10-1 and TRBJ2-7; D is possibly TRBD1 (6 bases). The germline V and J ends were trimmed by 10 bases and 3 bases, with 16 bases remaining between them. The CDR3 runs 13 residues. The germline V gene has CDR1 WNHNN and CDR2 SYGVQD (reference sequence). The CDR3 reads CATKPPDSYEQYF. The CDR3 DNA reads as TGCGCCACCAAGCCCCCGGACAGCTACGAGCAGTACTTC.

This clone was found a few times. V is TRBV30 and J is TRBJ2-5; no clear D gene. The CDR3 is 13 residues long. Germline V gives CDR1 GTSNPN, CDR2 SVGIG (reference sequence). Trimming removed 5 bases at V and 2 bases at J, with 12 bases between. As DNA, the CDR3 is TGTGCCTGGGCTCCAGGCGTACAAGAGACCCAGTACTTC. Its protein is CAWAPGVQETQYF.

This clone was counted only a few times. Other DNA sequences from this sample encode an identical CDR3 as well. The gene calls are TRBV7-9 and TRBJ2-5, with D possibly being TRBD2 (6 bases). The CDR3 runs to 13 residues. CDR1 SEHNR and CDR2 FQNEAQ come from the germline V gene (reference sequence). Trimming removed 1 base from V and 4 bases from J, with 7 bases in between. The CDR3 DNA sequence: TGTGCCAGCAGCTTAGTGGGAGGAGAGACCCAGTACTTC. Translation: CASSLVGGETQYF.

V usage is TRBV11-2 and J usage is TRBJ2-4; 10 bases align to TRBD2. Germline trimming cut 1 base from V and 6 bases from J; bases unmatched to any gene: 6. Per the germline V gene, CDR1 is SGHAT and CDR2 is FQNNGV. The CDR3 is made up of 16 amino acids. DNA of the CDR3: TGTGCCAGCAGCTTAGTGGCCGCTAGCGGGGGAAACATTCAGTACTTC. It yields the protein CASSLVAASGGNIQYF.